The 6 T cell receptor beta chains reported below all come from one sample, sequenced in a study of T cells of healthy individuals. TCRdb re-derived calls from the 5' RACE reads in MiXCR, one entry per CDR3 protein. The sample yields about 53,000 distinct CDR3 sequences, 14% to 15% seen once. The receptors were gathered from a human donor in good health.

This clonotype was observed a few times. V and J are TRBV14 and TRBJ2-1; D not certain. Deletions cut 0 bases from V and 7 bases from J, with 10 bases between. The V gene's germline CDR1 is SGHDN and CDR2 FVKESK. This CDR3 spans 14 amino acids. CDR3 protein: CASSQDSGWNEQFF. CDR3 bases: TGTGCCAGCAGCCAAGATTCTGGCTGGAATGAGCAGTTCTTC.

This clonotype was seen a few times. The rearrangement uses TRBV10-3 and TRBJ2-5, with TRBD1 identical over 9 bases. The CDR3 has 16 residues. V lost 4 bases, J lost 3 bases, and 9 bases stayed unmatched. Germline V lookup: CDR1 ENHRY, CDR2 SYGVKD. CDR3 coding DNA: TGTGCCATCAGTGGAGCGGGACAGGGTCCCGAAGAGACCCAGTACTTC. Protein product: CAISGAGQGPEETQYF.

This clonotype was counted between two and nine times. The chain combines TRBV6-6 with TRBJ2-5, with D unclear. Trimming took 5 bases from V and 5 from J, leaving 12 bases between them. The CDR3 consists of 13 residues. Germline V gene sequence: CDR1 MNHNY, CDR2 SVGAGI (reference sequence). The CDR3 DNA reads TGTGCCAGCAGTACCCCCCCCCGGGAGACCCAGTACTTC. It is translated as CASSTPPRETQYF.

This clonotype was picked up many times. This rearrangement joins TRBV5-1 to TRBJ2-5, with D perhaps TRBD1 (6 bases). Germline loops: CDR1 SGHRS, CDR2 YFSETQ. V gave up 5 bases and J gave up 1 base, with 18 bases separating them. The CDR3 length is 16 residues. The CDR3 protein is CASRLDRQPFQETQYF. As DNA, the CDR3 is TGCGCCAGCAGGCTCGACAGGCAACCCTTCCAAGAGACCCAGTACTTC.

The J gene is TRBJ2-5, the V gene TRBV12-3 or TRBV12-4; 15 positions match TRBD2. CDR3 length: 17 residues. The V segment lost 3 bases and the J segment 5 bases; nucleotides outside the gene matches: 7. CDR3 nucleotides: TGTGCCAGCAGTTTTAGGACTAGCGGGAGGGCCCGGGAGACCCAGTACTTC. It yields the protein CASSFRTSGRARETQYF.

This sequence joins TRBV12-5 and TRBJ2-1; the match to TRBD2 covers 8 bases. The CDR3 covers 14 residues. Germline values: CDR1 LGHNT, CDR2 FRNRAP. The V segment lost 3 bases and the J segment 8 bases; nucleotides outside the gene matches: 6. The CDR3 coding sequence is TGTGCTAGTGGTTTCGGGGGGGCTTACGATGAGCAGTTCTTC. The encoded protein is CASGFGGAYDEQFF.